Each of the 10 T cell receptor beta chains below was sequenced from the same sample in a study of cytomegalovirus exposure and HLA in healthy donors. 60 Vbeta and 13 Jbeta primers were used in PCR. Measured with immunoSEQ multiplex PCR; TCRdb has only the in-frame clones, and not every one. The profile shows about 180,000 clones, around 82% of them singletons. Sequences were obtained from PBMCs. Every receptor here comes from a man aged 35 to 55 in good health and CMV-seronegative.

V and J are TRBV27 and TRBJ1-1; TRBD1 aligns across 8 bases. J lost 0 bases, V lost 4 bases, and 1 base had no gene match. CDR1 and CDR2 (germline): MNHEY, SMNVEV (reference sequence). This CDR3 is built from 14 residues. The CDR3 DNA reads TGTGCCAGCAGTTGGACAGGGTTGAACACTGAAGCTTTCTTT. Encoded protein: CASSWTGLNTEAFF.

CDR3 sequence reads: CASTRPSEPQETQYF. The CDR3 coding sequence is TGTGCCAGCACTAGGCCCTCGGAGCCCCAAGAGACCCAGTACTTC. The rearrangement links TRBV6-1 to TRBJ2-5, with D unclear. Germline V gene lookup returns CDR1 MNHNS and CDR2 SASEGT. The CDR3 runs to 15 residues. Trimming left V 7 bases short and J 1 base short, with 16 bases between.

The CDR3 protein is CASSLIGDEQYF. The CDR3 bases are TGTGCCAGCAGCTTAATAGGGGACGAGCAGTACTTC. The rearrangement joins TRBV7-9 to TRBJ2-7; tentatively, D is TRBD1 (5 bases). V dropped 2 bases and J dropped 5 bases, with 7 bases sitting between them. Germline V gives CDR1 SEHNR, CDR2 FQNEAQ (reference sequence). This CDR3 has 12 amino acids.

This clone occurred a few times. The chain couples TRBV5-1 to TRBJ1-1, with 11 bases lining up with TRBD1. The germline V gene has CDR1 SGHRS and CDR2 YFSETQ. V was clipped by 4 bases and J by 1 base; unmatched bases: 6. The length of the CDR3 is 16 residues. The CDR3 protein is CASSEDRGRRNTEAFF. In DNA form, the CDR3 reads TGCGCCAGCAGCGAGGACAGGGGGCGAAGGAACACTGAAGCTTTCTTT.

This clone was seen only a few times. The chain links TRBV7-2 to TRBJ1-2, with 7 nucleotides matching TRBD1. Per the germline V gene, CDR1 is SGHTA and CDR2 is FQGNSA. Losses at the gene ends were 10 bases for V and 7 bases for J; bases not matched to a gene: 18. CDR3 length equals 15 residues. Here the CDR3 reads CATTGERPGVVGYTF. CDR3 DNA sequence: TGTGCCACCACAGGGGAGCGGCCGGGGGTTGTTGGCTACACCTTC.

The chain has TRBV9 and TRBJ1-2, with 12 nucleotides matching TRBD1. The CDR3 length is 15 residues. The junction had 7 bases not matched to a gene; V was cut back by 3 bases and J by 7 bases. The V gene's germline CDR1 is SGDLS and CDR2 YYNGEE. The CDR3: CASSALGQGARGYTF. CDR3 DNA sequence: TGTGCCAGCAGCGCTTTGGGACAGGGGGCTCGTGGCTACACCTTC.

This clone was recorded only once. The DNA of the CDR3 is TGCGCCAGCAGCCATCCAACTAGGGGGGGAATAGACAATGAGCAGTTCTTC. The encoded protein is CASSHPTRGGIDNEQFF. The rearrangement uses TRBV4-3 and TRBJ2-1; D possibly corresponds to TRBD2 (7 bases). The germline V and J ends were trimmed by 3 bases and 5 bases, with 20 bases remaining between them. Germline V CDR1 and CDR2: LGHNA, YSLEER. CDR3 length: 17 residues.

This chain connects TRBV10-3 to TRBJ1-2, with D uncertain. Germline loops: CDR1 ENHRY, CDR2 SYGVKD. Trimming pared 0 bases from V and 4 bases from J, leaving 3 bases between. There are 12 residues in the CDR3. CDR3 DNA sequence: TGTGCCATCAGTGAGTCGAGCTATGGCTACACCTTC. This encodes CAISESSYGYTF.

J is TRBJ1-1 and V is TRBV7-9, with TRBD1 matching 7 bases. The CDR3 runs to 15 residues. Losses at the gene ends were 4 bases for V and 4 bases for J; bases not matched to a gene: 9. Germline V lookup: CDR1 SEHNR, CDR2 FQNEAQ (reference sequence). CDR3: CASSSNRGKSTEAFF. In DNA form, the CDR3 reads TGTGCCAGCAGCTCCAACAGGGGAAAGAGCACTGAAGCTTTCTTT. Full variable domain (rest looked up from reference TRBV7-9 and TRBJ1-1): DTGVSQNPRHKITKRGQNVTFRCDPISEHNRLYWYRQTLGQGPEFLTYFQNEAQLEKSRLLSDRFSAERPKGSFSTLEIQRTEQGDSAMYLCASSSNRGKSTEAFFGQGTRLTVV.

J is TRBJ2-2 and V is TRBV27; 7 nucleotides match TRBD1. With V trimmed by 3 bases and J by 8 bases, 3 bases remained unmatched. From germline, CDR1 is MNHEY and CDR2 SMNVEV (reference sequence). The CDR3 runs to 13 residues. The CDR3 DNA sequence: TGTGCCAGCAGTTTTTGGGACAGAGGGGAGCTGTTTTTT. This sequence encodes CASSFWDRGELFF.